This passage covers 7 T cell receptor beta chains from one sample sequenced in a study of CXCR3-negative and CXCR3-positive naive CD8 T cells (dated by TCRdb to the late 2010s). This sample was sequenced with a NextSeq 550. The Human TCR Profiling Kit (MiLaboratory) was used to prepare UMI-labeled 5' RACE TRB cDNA libraries. TCRdb reprocessed the raw reads; every CDR3 protein sequence is a single record, and DNA is not supplied. The table kept for this sample lists some 9,100 distinct CDR3 sequences. Around 1.1% of the sample lies in the top ten. Sequenced sample: naive CXCR3- CD8+ T cells from blood. The cell subset or site label here, explained by the study, means: CD45RO-CCR7+CD27+CD95- naive CD8+ T cells lacking CXCR3 (TNR3-). The receptors were gathered from a human donor in good health. Some clones in this sample may be carry-over from other donors' samples.

The genes are TRBV29-1 and TRBJ2-7; TCRdb reports TRBD2, a call that lacks DNA to check it against. This CDR3 region has 14 residues. Germline V gene lookup returns CDR1 SQVTM and CDR2 ANQGSEA. The CDR3 reads CSVDSLAGLGEQYF.

In terms of frequency, this clonotype is medium-sized (0.01 to 0.1%). The chain recombines TRBV7-6 with TRBJ2-5. Germline CDR1 and CDR2: SGHVS and FNYEAQ. The CDR3 totals 16 residues. CDR3 sequence: CASSLFPGDEQETQYF.

The chain uses TRBV5-4 and TRBJ2-1. The CDR3 is 11 amino acids. Germline V gene lookup returns CDR1 SGHNT and CDR2 YYREEE (reference sequence). This CDR3 is CASIYYNEQFF.

This clonotype is classed as medium-sized by frequency. This rearrangement joins TRBV6-1 to TRBJ2-1; the D call from TCRdb, TRBD1, cannot be confirmed without DNA. Germline V gene data show CDR1 as MNHNS and CDR2 as SASEGT. This CDR3 is built from 16 residues. Here the CDR3 reads CASSEALVAGGNEQFF.

This chain links TRBV28 with TRBJ1-1; the D call of TRBD1 rests on TCRdb alone, since no DNA is present to check it. The germline V gene encodes CDR1 MDHEN and CDR2 SYDVKM. CDR3 length: 18 residues. The CDR3 loop reads CASSLAVGMGALNTEAFF.

The chain uses TRBV6-5 and TRBJ2-3. The germline CDR1 and CDR2 sequences are MNHEY and SVGAGI. The CDR3 runs 13 residues. The CDR3 sequence is CASSHSAEDTQYF.

The gene calls are TRBV7-3 and TRBJ2-1; TCRdb's D gene call, TRBD1, goes unchecked for lack of DNA. The CDR3 length is 16 residues. From germline, CDR1 is SGHTA and CDR2 FQGTGA. The CDR3 reads CASSPLGGSSYNEQFF.